This T cell receptor beta chain was observed in a study of T cells in Graves' hyperthyroidism and ophthalmopathy. Study-level information: Upon initial diagnosis and before any treatment, peripheral blood was collected.

TCR beta CDR3 sequences were amplified from RNA transcripts. First-round RT-PCR targeting the TCR CDR3 was performed with the HTBI primer set. TCRdb called the multiplex PCR reads again in MiXCR, with one record for every CDR3 protein. In the table there are approximately 400,000 distinct CDR3 sequences, roughly 13% of which are singletons. The sample consisted of blood. This TCR came from a woman in her fifties or sixties with Graves' hyperthyroidism.

As DNA, the CDR3 is TGTGCCAGCAGCCAATTAGCGGGAGGGCCAGGGAGCTCCTACGAGCAGTACTTC. The encoded protein is CASSQLAGGPGSSYEQYF. The gene calls are TRBV7-3 and TRBJ2-7; 11 bases match TRBD2. The junction had 12 bases not matched to a gene; V was cut back by 5 bases and J by 0 bases. Germline lookup yields CDR1 SGHTA and CDR2 FQGTGA. This CDR3 is built from 18 residues.